Described below is a single TCR beta chain sequence and its context. This specimen comes from a study of CD8 T cells in Susac syndrome. Sequencing targeted TCR beta in blood CD8+ and CD4+ T cells. The CD8+ and CD4+ T cells were negatively isolated, with the TEMRA cells enriched by FACS. RNA in amounts of roughly 0.5 to 1 ug was reverse transcribed with random hexamers. TCRdb reanalysed the immunoSEQ multiplex PCR reads using MiXCR and keeps one entry per CDR3 protein. The sample has about 300,000 distinct CDR3 sequences; roughly 85% are singletons. Germline CDR1 is MNHEY and CDR2 is SVGAGI. The CDR3 has 15 residues. Trimming cost V 6 bases and J 0 bases, with 12 bases left between them.

The J gene is TRBJ2-1, the V gene TRBV6-5; TRBD2 is a possible D gene (6 bases). The TCR originated in a human donor with multiple sclerosis. Sample: CD8+ T cells from PBMCs. CDR3 bases: TGTGCCAGCAGGGGTAGCGGCACCTCCTACAATGAGCAGTTCTTC. Its protein is CASRGSGTSYNEQFF.